The source of this T cell receptor beta chain is a study of blood T cell repertoires in COVID-19. Study as a whole: PBMCs, B-cell-depleted T cells, or T cells provided the cDNA or gDNA that made up the material.

Sequencing used immunoSEQ multiplex PCR; TCRdb keeps in-frame clones, though not all of them. The table records approximately 210,000 clones, around 81% of them present only once. Participants spanned ages about 18 to 100 years and resided in about 25 US areas. Germline V gene lookup returns CDR1 MGHRA and CDR2 YSYEKL. The ends were cut back, 0 bases at V and 3 bases at J, with 9 bases in the middle. The CDR3 extends over 15 amino acids. The origin of this receptor is a man younger than 45 with acute COVID-19. The chain carries TRBV4-1 and TRBJ2-1; tentative D call: TRBD1 (6 bases). The specimen was PBMCs or T cells enriched from blood (not recorded which). The CDR3 region has the DNA TGCGCCAGCAGCCAAGATCAGGGGCTCTACAATGAGCAGTTCTTC. This gives the protein CASSQDQGLYNEQFF.